The 10 T cell receptor beta chains in this list originate from one sample, sequenced in a study of cytomegalovirus exposure and HLA in healthy donors. This PCR relied on a set of 60 Vbeta primers and 13 Jbeta primers. Only in-frame clones appear in the TCRdb table, and some are missing; sequencing was by immunoSEQ multiplex PCR. The sample lists fewer than 85,000 clones; about 75% were seen once. Sequencing was performed on PBMCs. All receptors come from a man aged 55 to 69 in good health and CMV-seropositive.

This clone occurred many times. The chain combines TRBV4-3 with TRBJ2-7, with 9 bases lining up with TRBD1. This CDR3 comprises 15 residues. The germline gives CDR1 LGHNA, CDR2 YSLEER. V gave up 0 bases and J gave up 2 bases; unmatched junction bases: 2. This CDR3 reads CASSQDWDRAYEQYF. CDR3 in DNA: TGCGCCAGCAGCCAAGATTGGGACAGGGCCTACGAGCAGTACTTC.

This chain links TRBV6-6 with TRBJ1-5, with TRBD1 matching 9 bases. Germline V CDR1 and CDR2: MNHNY, SVGAGI (reference sequence). CDR3 length: 14 amino acids. V lost 5 bases to trimming and J lost 6 bases; unmatched junction nucleotides: 5. The CDR3 spells CASSPGQGSQPQHF. The CDR3 coding sequence is TGTGCCAGCAGTCCCGGACAGGGGAGTCAGCCCCAGCATTTT.

The rearrangement uses TRBV5-6 and TRBJ1-2, with D tentatively TRBD1 (5 bases). This CDR3 has 12 residues. V lost 5 bases, J lost 6 bases, and 11 bases lay in between. Per the germline V gene, CDR1 is SGHDT and CDR2 is YYEEEE. The CDR3: CASSLQGDGYTF. The CDR3 DNA reads as TGTGCCAGCAGTCTCCAGGGTGATGGCTACACCTTC. The variable domain in full, completed from reference TRBV5-6 and TRBJ1-2, reads DAGVTQSPTHLIKTRGQQVTLRCSPKSGHDTVSWYQQALGQGPQFIFQYYEEEERQRGNFPDRFSGHQFPNYSSELNVNALLLGDSALYLCASSLQGDGYTFGSGTRLTVV.

The chain joins TRBV4-1 to TRBJ2-7; 11 bases fit TRBD2. CDR1 and CDR2 from the germline V gene are MGHRA and YSYEKL. V lost 2 bases to trimming and J lost 3 bases; unmatched junction nucleotides: 0. This CDR3 contains 14 residues. CDR3 loop: CASSQLAGGYEQYF. The CDR3 coding sequence is TGCGCCAGCAGCCAACTAGCGGGAGGCTACGAGCAGTACTTC.

The chain employs TRBV2 and TRBJ2-7, with TRBD2 matching 11 bases. The CDR3 totals 16 residues. Trimming cost V 5 bases and J 5 bases; bases outside gene matches: 11. Looked up from germline, CDR1 is SNHLY and CDR2 is FYNNEI. The DNA of the CDR3 is TGTGCCAGCAGTCCCCCGACTAGCGGGAAGGGCCACGAGCAGTACTTC. It translates to CASSPPTSGKGHEQYF.

This clone showed up just a few times. This chain uses TRBV19 with TRBJ2-7; 8 bases fit TRBD1. The V and J ends lost 4 bases and 3 bases, in that order; junction bases with no gene match: 8. The germline V gene has CDR1 LNHDA and CDR2 SQIVND (reference sequence). CDR3 size: 15 residues. In DNA form, the CDR3 reads TGTGCCAGTAGTAGTAGACGACAGGGGTTCTACGAGCAGTACTTC. Its protein product is CASSSRRQGFYEQYF.

The chain combines TRBV5-1 with TRBJ2-7; the D gene is possibly TRBD2 (6 bases). Per germline, CDR1 SGHRS and CDR2 YFSETQ. Trimming pared 4 bases from V and 2 bases from J, leaving 13 bases between. There are 14 residues in the CDR3. CDR3 loop: CASSAGTGAYEQYF. The CDR3 DNA reads TGCGCCAGCAGCGCCGGGACGGGGGCCTACGAGCAGTACTTC.

The rearrangement links TRBV11-2 to TRBJ1-6, with D uncertain. With 5 bases removed from V and 14 bases from J, the gap between germline ends came to 13 bases. This CDR3 region has 12 residues. CDR1 is SGHAT and CDR2 is FQNNGV in the germline V gene. The CDR3 loop is CASSPDGRALHF. The CDR3 DNA sequence: TGTGCCAGCAGCCCTGACGGGAGGGCCCTCCACTTT.

V usage is TRBV30 and J usage is TRBJ2-3, with no clear D. The CDR3 is 12 amino acids. In germline, CDR1 is GTSNPN, CDR2 SVGIG (reference sequence). With 4 bases removed from V and 4 bases from J, the gap between germline ends came to 9 bases. CDR3 residues: CAWKASADTQYF. The CDR3 nucleotides are TGTGCCTGGAAGGCCAGCGCAGATACGCAGTATTTT. Looking up the rest from reference TRBV30 and TRBJ2-3 gives the full variable domain: SQTIHQWPATLVQPVGSPLSLECTVEGTSNPNLYWYRQAAGRGLQLLFYSVGIGQISSEVPQNLSASRPQDRQFILSSKKLLLSDSGFYLCAWKASADTQYFGPGTRLTVL.

This sequence joins TRBV11-2 and TRBJ2-7; TRBD1 agrees at 11 bases. The CDR3 contains 15 residues. Germline assignment: CDR1 SGHAT and CDR2 FQNNGV. With 5 bases clipped from V and 6 bases from J, the junction kept 9 bases outside the gene matches. DNA for the CDR3: TGTGCCAGCAGCCTATCTCTCGGGACAGGGGGCGAGCAGTACTTC. It yields the protein CASSLSLGTGGEQYF. Combining the CDR3 with reference TRBV11-2 and TRBJ2-7 gives the whole variable domain EAGVAQSPRYKIIEKRQSVAFWCNPISGHATLYWYQQILGQGPKLLIQFQNNGVVDDSQLPKDRFSAERLKGVDSTLKIQPAKLEDSAVYLCASSLSLGTGGEQYFGPGTRLTVT.